This T cell receptor (beta chain) comes out of a study of blood T cell repertoires in COVID-19. Study processing details: Cell counts per sample came from amplifying reference gene primers. TCRdb keeps only in-frame clones here, not all; method: immunoSEQ multiplex PCR. D and trimming were read from the DNA, whereas the V and J calls and clone size are those reported in that table. The sample records fewer than 350,000 clones, 89% being singletons. CDR3 size: 12 residues. V was trimmed by 2 bases and J by 5 bases, leaving 6 bases between them. This clonotype was sampled from a middle-aged woman who had recovered from COVID-19. Sequenced: PBMCs or T cells enriched from blood (not recorded which). The genes are TRBV12-3 or TRBV12-4 and TRBJ2-5, with D tentatively TRBD2 (6 bases). CDR3 sequence reads: CASSLLAETQYF. The CDR3, as DNA: TGTGCCAGCAGTTTACTAGCGGAGACCCAGTACTTC.